Listed here are 15 T cell receptor beta chains from one sample, sequenced in a study of cytomegalovirus exposure and HLA in healthy donors. The PCR had 60 Vbeta and 13 Jbeta primers. Measured with immunoSEQ multiplex PCR; TCRdb has only the in-frame clones, and not every one. The sample holds 100,000 to 150,000 clones, roughly 77% seen once. Sequenced input: PBMCs. The receptors derive from a woman in her 30s in good health and CMV-seronegative.

The CDR3 loop is CASSLAQGNTEAFF. DNA for the CDR3: TGTGCCAGCAGTTTGGCTCAGGGGAACACTGAAGCTTTCTTT. The chain employs TRBV6-6 and TRBJ1-1; tentatively, D is TRBD1 (5 bases). Germline loops: CDR1 MNHNY, CDR2 SVGAGI (reference sequence). The V end was cut by 4 bases, the J end by 1 base, with 10 bases between. The CDR3 covers 14 residues.

As DNA, the CDR3 is TGTGCCAGCAGTGAACTAGCGGGGGCGGGAGATACGCAGTATTTT. Translation gives CASSELAGAGDTQYF. The J gene is TRBJ2-3, the V gene TRBV6-4; 11 positions agree with TRBD2. The CDR3 is made up of 15 amino acids. Trimming removed 3 bases from V and 5 bases from J; junction bases left unmatched: 4. CDR1 is MRHNA and CDR2 is SNTAGT in the germline V gene.

V and J are TRBV5-1 and TRBJ2-6, with 7 positions matching TRBD1. Germline CDR1 is SGHRS and CDR2 is YFSETQ. CDR3 length: 15 residues. With 7 bases clipped from V and 0 bases from J, the junction kept 4 bases outside the gene matches. CDR3 protein: CASGRTGSGANVLTF. DNA for the CDR3: TGCGCCAGCGGTAGGACAGGCTCTGGGGCCAACGTCCTGACTTTC.

This chain connects TRBV7-2 to TRBJ1-4; D is unresolved. V was shortened by 5 bases and J by 4 bases, with 23 bases between the two germline ends. There are 18 residues in the CDR3. The V gene's germline CDR1 is SGHTA and CDR2 FQGNSA. The CDR3 nucleotides read TGTGCCAGCAGCCCGAGAGTAGGAGCCAATTTCTTTAATGAAAAACTGTTTTTT. Its protein is CASSPRVGANFFNEKLFF.

The J gene is TRBJ2-7, the V gene TRBV5-1, with a tentative D call TRBD1 (6 bases). Germline V CDR1 and CDR2: SGHRS, YFSETQ. V gave up 0 bases and J gave up 3 bases, with 7 bases separating them. The CDR3 sequence is 13 residues long. CDR3 region: CASSLEQGYEQYF. The CDR3 region has the DNA TGCGCCAGCAGCTTGGAACAGGGCTACGAGCAGTACTTC.

This chain links TRBV4-2 with TRBJ2-3, with a tentative D call TRBD2 (6 bases). The CDR3 totals 18 residues. Germline CDR1 LGHNA, CDR2 YNFKEQ. Trimming left V 4 bases short and J 2 bases short, with 22 bases between. The CDR3 reads CASSRKDIGRSYTDTQYF. CDR3 nucleotides: TGTGCCAGCAGCCGAAAGGATATCGGGAGATCCTACACAGATACGCAGTATTTT.

The CDR3 DNA follows: TGTGCCAGCGCCTCAGGACAGGGAGCCACTGAAGCTTTCTTT. This codes for CASASGQGATEAFF. The chain combines TRBV11-2 with TRBJ1-1, with 8 nucleotides matching TRBD1. Germline assignment: CDR1 SGHAT and CDR2 FQNNGV. This CDR3 has 14 residues. V was clipped by 8 bases and J by 4 bases; unmatched bases: 9.

The gene calls are TRBV18 and TRBJ2-7; 7 bases line up with TRBD2. CDR3 length: 12 amino acids. Germline CDR1 and CDR2: KGHSH and LQKENI. Trimming removed 6 bases from V and 7 bases from J; junction bases left unmatched: 6. CDR3 DNA sequence: TGTGCCAGCTCGACTAGCCCGGGGGAGCAGTACTTC. Amino acid sequence: CASSTSPGEQYF.

The chain has TRBV7-3 and TRBJ1-2, with TRBD1 identical over 10 bases. Germline CDR1 reads SGHTA; CDR2 reads FQGTGA. The CDR3 runs to 14 residues. The V gene end was trimmed by 5 bases and the J gene end by 7 bases; junction bases not matched to a gene: 7. Here the CDR3 DNA reads TGTGCCAGCAGCCCGGGACAGGGGCGATCTGGCTACACCTTC. Protein product: CASSPGQGRSGYTF.

In its sample, this clone was seen a few times. The chain employs TRBV11-2 and TRBJ1-1; 10 bases line up with TRBD1. Germline CDR1 reads SGHAT; CDR2 reads FQNNGV. The CDR3 runs 16 residues. Trimming cost V 3 bases and J 5 bases; bases outside gene matches: 9. CDR3 in DNA: TGTGCCAGCAGCTTTCCGGGACAGGGGACGAGGACTGAAGCTTTCTTT. Protein sequence: CASSFPGQGTRTEAFF.

J is TRBJ2-5 and V is TRBV10-3; 8 bases agree with TRBD1. The end of the DNA fits TRBJ2-7 better, so the J call may be wrong. The CDR3 covers 14 residues. Germline CDR1 ENHRY, CDR2 SYGVKD. The DNA of the CDR3 is TGTGCCATTAACACCGGGACAGGAACCTACGAGCAGTACTTC. Translated, it gives CAINTGTGTYEQYF.

V is TRBV7-9 and J is TRBJ1-5; the D gene is possibly TRBD1 (6 bases). V was clipped by 5 bases and J by 7 bases, with 18 bases between them. Germline V gene sequence: CDR1 SEHNR, CDR2 FQNEAQ (reference sequence). CDR3 length equals 15 residues. The CDR3 DNA sequence: TGTGCCAGCAGCCCTATAGGGCAGGGGCAGCAGCCCCAGCATTTT. Residues: CASSPIGQGQQPQHF.

This chain links TRBV9 with TRBJ1-3; 7 nucleotides line up with TRBD1. Germline CDR1 is SGDLS and CDR2 is YYNGEE. J lost 0 bases, V lost 3 bases, and 9 bases had no gene match. The CDR3 has 17 residues. CDR3 sequence reads: CASSAHRGRFSGNTIYF. The CDR3 DNA reads TGTGCCAGCAGCGCCCACAGGGGCCGTTTCTCTGGAAACACCATATATTTT.

The chain is built from TRBV6-1 and TRBJ1-2, with unresolved D. CDR3 length: 12 residues. V was clipped by 6 bases and J by 14 bases, with 19 bases between them. Germline V gives CDR1 MNHNS, CDR2 SASEGT. CDR3 bases: TGTGCCAGCAGCCCCCGACGGGGATCGGAGACCTTC. It encodes CASSPRRGSETF.

Only a few counts were recorded for this clone. DNA of the CDR3: TGCAGCGTTGACTCCGGGTCAGATACGCAGTATTTT. Translation gives CSVDSGSDTQYF. The chain recombines TRBV29-1 with TRBJ2-3; D not resolved. V shed 3 bases and J shed 4 bases, with 8 bases lying between them. Germline V gene data show CDR1 as SQVTM and CDR2 as ANQGSEA. CDR3 length: 12 amino acids.